The rows below give T cell receptor beta chains drawn from one sample of a study of monozygotic twins with inflammatory bowel disease. From the 5' RACE reads, TCRdb lists one entry per CDR3 protein and no DNA. This repertoire includes 420,000 or so distinct CDR3 sequences. The sequenced sample was blood. The receptors derive from a human donor with ulcerative colitis or Crohn's disease, or a healthy co-twin of an affected twin (not recorded which). Both conserved end residues are part of each CDR3. Each record gives: J gene, V gene, CDR3 protein.

J gene: TRBJ2-6
V gene: TRBV6-5
CDR3 protein: CASSYSSIAGSGANVLTF

J gene: TRBJ2-1
V gene: TRBV3-1
CDR3 protein: CASSQTVKRYNEQFF

J gene: TRBJ2-3
V gene: TRBV6-5
CDR3 protein: CASSYRTGGYDTQYF

J gene: TRBJ2-2
V gene: TRBV12-3/TRBV12-4
CDR3 protein: CASSFWGTTGELFF

J gene: TRBJ1-1
V gene: TRBV6-6
CDR3 protein: CASKGNTEAFF

J gene: TRBJ2-1
V gene: TRBV4-1
CDR3 protein: CASSQGTSGGSTHYNEQFF

J gene: TRBJ2-2
V gene: TRBV6-1
CDR3 protein: CASSGARDRYHTGELFF

J gene: TRBJ2-7
V gene: TRBV11-2
CDR3 protein: CASSLLGFERGGLGEQYF

J gene: TRBJ2-1
V gene: TRBV9
CDR3 protein: CASSPSSGSRNEQFF

J gene: TRBJ1-1
V gene: TRBV6-2/TRBV6-3
CDR3 protein: CASSSWIRDTEAFF

J gene: TRBJ2-1
V gene: TRBV27
CDR3 protein: CASSLSAGSSSYNEQFF

J gene: TRBJ2-1
V gene: TRBV12-5
CDR3 protein: CASGLTRTGTVYTRQYNEQFF

J gene: TRBJ2-6
V gene: TRBV11-2
CDR3 protein: CASSGLLLSSGANVLTF

J gene: TRBJ1-6
V gene: TRBV5-6
CDR3 protein: CASSLQGGNSPLHF

J gene: TRBJ1-1
V gene: TRBV12-3/TRBV12-4
CDR3 protein: CASSSDIADTEAFF

J gene: TRBJ1-2
V gene: TRBV5-4
CDR3 protein: CASSLGDRPSPDGYTF

J gene: TRBJ1-5
V gene: TRBV6-5
CDR3 protein: CASSHGQGNQPQHF

J gene: TRBJ1-2
V gene: TRBV19
CDR3 protein: CASSPEGNLYGYTF

J gene: TRBJ2-6
V gene: TRBV12-3/TRBV12-4
CDR3 protein: CASSLNRPSGANVLTF

J gene: TRBJ2-1
V gene: TRBV7-2
CDR3 protein: CASSFGLAGNYNEQFF

J gene: TRBJ1-5
V gene: TRBV20-1
CDR3 protein: CSASTGNQPQHF

J gene: TRBJ2-3
V gene: TRBV2
CDR3 protein: CASSGLAVYTDTQYF

J gene: TRBJ1-1
V gene: TRBV28
CDR3 protein: CASSFPGNAFF

J gene: TRBJ1-4
V gene: TRBV4-3
CDR3 protein: CASSPGSGKLFF

J gene: TRBJ1-5
V gene: TRBV5-4
CDR3 protein: CASSRDRGQPQHF

J gene: TRBJ1-6
V gene: TRBV5-6
CDR3 protein: CASSFSTGTYNSPLHF

J gene: TRBJ2-3
V gene: TRBV6-4
CDR3 protein: CASSDSGRMGDTQYF